This T cell receptor beta chain is from a study of control samples from healthy donors and cancer patients. Germline values: CDR1 MNHEY, CDR2 SVGEGT. V was clipped by 2 bases and J by 2 bases, with 6 bases between them. The CDR3 spans 13 residues. The table came from immunoSEQ multiplex PCR; TCRdb's copy has only in-frame clones and leaves some out. The sample holds more than 150,000 clones, approximately 90% seen once. This chain connects TRBV6-2 or TRBV6-3 to TRBJ1-1, with D possibly being TRBD1 (5 bases). This clonotype originated in a woman aged 30 to 39 in good health. The sample comprised blood. The CDR3 DNA is TGTGCCAGCAGTTACGGGGGAAACACTGAAGCTTTCTTT. This translates into CASSYGGNTEAFF.